This record looks at one T cell receptor (beta chain) sequence and its context. The V end lost 0 bases, the J end lost 13 bases, and 12 bases lay between the germline ends. Germline CDR1 reads SGHNT; CDR2 reads YENEEA. The CDR3 consists of 13 residues. This sample was taken from a study of T cell clones after liver transplantation. Libraries were prepared by immunoSEQ multiplex PCR; TCRdb keeps only in-frame clonotypes and omits some of them. The repertoire holds some 70,000 clones, with around 80% as singletons. Sequenced material: CD4+ T cells from blood, taken before liver transplant. This TCR was sampled from a human donor who received a liver transplant. The chain recombines TRBV11-3 with TRBJ2-2; tentatively, D is TRBD1 or TRBD2 (5 bases each). CDR3 coding DNA: TGTGCCAGCAGCTTAGAGCAGGGCCGGGGGCTGTTTTTT. This gives the protein CASSLEQGRGLFF.